This T cell receptor (beta chain) came from a study of CD8 T cells in ankylosing spondylitis. For TCR beta, libraries came from quantitative 5'-RACE with molecular barcodes. One entry per CDR3 protein results from TCRdb running MiXCR on the 5' RACE reads. The repertoire holds about 240,000 distinct CDR3 sequences, with around 7.8% as singletons. This clonotype was recorded at least ten times. As yet, its antigen is unknown. Whole-study findings and limits: Researchers report that disease-linked clones proved CD8+ and relatively rare in peripheral blood.

Between the trimmed V and J ends, which lost 2 bases and 0 bases, there was a span of 2 bases. The CDR3 consists of 14 residues. This receptor was taken from a male donor with ankylosing spondylitis or in good health (not recorded which). This chain connects TRBV12-3 or TRBV12-4 to TRBJ2-6, with unresolved D. Sequencing input: blood, either unsorted or a sorted T cell fraction (not recorded which). The CDR3 nucleotides are TGTGCCAGCAGTTTAAGCTCTGGGGCCAACGTCCTGACTTTC. It encodes CASSLSSGANVLTF.